The 10 T cell receptor beta chains listed next were all sequenced from one sample in a study of CD8 T cells in ankylosing spondylitis. TCRdb re-called the 5' RACE reads through MiXCR, storing one row per CDR3 protein. This sample yields a few hundred thousand distinct CDR3 sequences, of which around 10% are seen a single time; roughly 6.8% belongs to the top ten. Sequenced sample: blood, either unsorted or a sorted T cell fraction (not recorded which). The receptors stem from a male donor with ankylosing spondylitis or in good health (not recorded which).

This clonotype was counted at least ten times. The chain combines TRBV5-1 with TRBJ2-3, with D possibly matching TRBD2 (5 bases). V was pared by 2 bases and J by 3 bases, with 13 bases between. The CDR3 loop spans 15 amino acids. Germline-derived CDR1 and CDR2 are SGHRS and YFSETQ. This CDR3 is CASSFAGARTDTQYF. The CDR3 DNA sequence: TGCGCCAGCAGCTTCGCGGGCGCCAGGACAGATACGCAGTATTTT.

The chain joins TRBV6-6 to TRBJ2-3, with D perhaps matching TRBD2 (6 bases). The V end was cut by 8 bases, the J end by 6 bases, with 12 bases between. Germline assignment: CDR1 MNHNY and CDR2 SVGAGI (reference sequence). The CDR3 loop spans 12 amino acids. CDR3 DNA sequence: TGTGCCAGCTCCCCGGAGGGGGATACGCAGTATTTT. Translating it yields CASSPEGDTQYF.

This clonotype showed up many times. The V gene is TRBV6-5, the J gene TRBJ2-7; 8 nucleotides match TRBD1. The junction had 9 bases not matched to a gene; V was cut back by 6 bases and J by 2 bases. The CDR3 contains 15 residues. In germline, CDR1 is MNHEY, CDR2 SVGAGI. Here the CDR3 DNA reads TGTGCCAGCAGCTCCTCACAGGGGGTACCCTACGAGCAGTACTTC. It codes for CASSSSQGVPYEQYF.

This clonotype appeared many times. The chain couples TRBV3-1 to TRBJ2-7; D remains unclear. The V end was cut by 0 bases, the J end by 1 base, with 10 bases between. CDR1 and CDR2 (germline): LGHDT, YNNKEL (reference sequence). CDR3 size: 15 residues. The CDR3 reads CASSQDFSISYEQYF. CDR3 DNA: TGTGCCAGCAGCCAAGATTTTAGCATATCCTACGAGCAGTACTTC.

This clonotype was counted at least ten times. The chain uses TRBV5-1 and TRBJ1-1; D unresolved. In germline, CDR1 is SGHRS, CDR2 YFSETQ. There are 14 residues in the CDR3. Trimming removed 2 bases at V and 2 bases at J, with 10 bases between. The CDR3 region is CASSLDGKNTEAFF. The CDR3 region has the DNA TGCGCCAGCAGCTTAGACGGTAAAAACACTGAAGCTTTCTTT. The variable domain in full, completed from reference TRBV5-1 and TRBJ1-1, reads KAGVTQTPRYLIKTRGQQVTLSCSPISGHRSVSWYQQTPGQGLQFLFEYFSETQRNKGNFPGRFSGRQFSNSRSEMNVSTLELGDSALYLCASSLDGKNTEAFFGQGTRLTVV.

The chain couples TRBV3-1 to TRBJ2-1; TRBD2 matches at 7 bases. The junction had 6 bases not matched to a gene; V was cut back by 1 base and J by 9 bases. Germline CDR1 LGHDT, CDR2 YNNKEL (reference sequence). The CDR3 has 14 amino acids. The CDR3 loop is CASSQAKRESEQFF. The DNA for the CDR3 is TGTGCCAGCAGCCAAGCGAAGCGGGAATCTGAGCAGTTCTTC.

The V and J genes are TRBV7-9 and TRBJ2-3, with D tentatively TRBD2 (6 bases). Trimming stripped 5 bases from V and 6 bases from J, with 24 bases between. The CDR3 is 17 amino acids. In germline, CDR1 is SEHNR, CDR2 FQNEAQ (reference sequence). The CDR3 spells CASSPRGGISSGDTQYF. CDR3 coding DNA: TGTGCCAGCAGCCCACGCGGAGGGATATCTTCAGGGGATACGCAGTATTTT.

This clonotype was observed at least ten times. V is TRBV6-5 and J is TRBJ1-2; 8 nucleotides agree with TRBD1. Trimming cost V 2 bases and J 5 bases; bases outside gene matches: 7. CDR3 length equals 15 residues. In germline, CDR1 is MNHEY, CDR2 SVGAGI. The CDR3 is CASSYISQGGYGYTF. The CDR3 DNA reads TGTGCCAGCAGTTACATCTCACAGGGGGGGTATGGCTACACCTTC.

The rearrangement links TRBV7-3 to TRBJ2-3; the D gene could be TRBD1 or TRBD2 (5 bases each). CDR1 is SGHTA, CDR2 FQGTGA, per germline. The V gene lost 1 base and the J gene lost 3 bases, with 17 bases spanning the gap. The CDR3 is made up of 17 amino acids. Written as DNA, the CDR3 is TGTGCCAGCAGCTTAAGCATCCGGGGCTTCGGAACAGATACGCAGTATTTT. Translation gives CASSLSIRGFGTDTQYF.

This clonotype was picked up a small number of times. The chain carries TRBV7-9 and TRBJ1-1; possible D gene TRBD1, 6 bases. Trimming left V 5 bases short and J 1 base short, with 14 bases between. Looked up from germline, CDR1 is SEHNR and CDR2 is FQNEAQ (reference sequence). The CDR3 has 15 amino acids. As DNA, the CDR3 is TGTGCCAGCAGCCTAACGGGGGGGCAGAACACTGAAGCTTTCTTT. This gives the protein CASSLTGGQNTEAFF.